The rows below give T cell receptor beta chains drawn from one sample of a study of T cells after posttransplantation cyclophosphamide. Repertoires were generated with immunoSEQ multiplex PCR, while TCRdb's copy carries only in-frame clones and drops some. Among 8,000 or so clones listed, almost 90% were seen once. The specimen comprised CD4+ T cells sorted from blood, sampled approximately 45 months after allogeneic stem cell transplant with posttransplant cyclophosphamide. The receptors stem from a female patient aged 45-60 years who received an allogeneic stem cell transplant from a related donor, was CMV-positive, and had no GVHD. Some T cells may possibly be graft donor cells. Both conserved end residues are part of each CDR3. The D gene is left open where the match is weak. Only part of the rows carry a size: once, few, many, or a class if the clone is expanded.

d_call	j_call	clone_size	v_call	cdr3_nt	cdr3_aa
TRBD1	TRBJ2-7	.	TRBV6-4	TGTGCCAGCAGTGAAGGGGGCGGTCTGGAGCAGTACTTC	CASSEGGGLEQYF
TRBD2	TRBJ2-5	.	TRBV7-9	TGTGCCAGCAGCATAGGAATAGCGGGAGCTCTACAGGATACCCAGTACTTC	CASSIGIAGALQDTQYF
.	TRBJ1-5	.	TRBV19	TGTGCCAGTAGTTTCGGACAGATCAATCAGCCCCAGCATTTT	CASSFGQINQPQHF
TRBD1	TRBJ1-5	.	TRBV6-1	TGTGCCAGCAGTGCCCGTCGGACAGGGAGTTACAATCAGCCCCAGCATTTT	CASSARRTGSYNQPQHF
TRBD1	TRBJ1-2	.	TRBV29-1	TGCAGCGTTCATGGGGACAGGGGTAATATGAACTATGGCTACACCTTC	CSVHGDRGNMNYGYTF
TRBD1	TRBJ1-1	once	TRBV6-5	TGTGCCAGCGTCTCCGGGACAGATGAAGCTTTCTTT	CASVSGTDEAFF
.	TRBJ1-6	.	TRBV2	TGTGCCAGCAGTGAGAGGTGGGAGTCACCCCTCCACTTT	CASSERWESPLHF
.	TRBJ2-3	.	TRBV5-1	TGCGCCAGCAAGAGGGAAGGGGATACGCAGTATTTT	CASKREGDTQYF
TRBD2	TRBJ2-1	.	TRBV4-2	TGTGCCAGCAGCCGGGGGTCGGCGGGAGGAAGGGCGAATGAGCAGTTCTTC	CASSRGSAGGRANEQFF
.	TRBJ2-6	.	TRBV2	TGTGCCAGCGAACGGGTCTCTGGGGCCAACGTCCTGACTTTC	CASERVSGANVLTF
TRBD1	TRBJ2-7	.	TRBV5-1	TGCGCCAGCAGCTTGGGACAGGGTGGTGGTTACGAGCAGTACTTC	CASSLGQGGGYEQYF
TRBD2	TRBJ2-3	.	TRBV19	TGTGCCAGTAGTATACGGGCGGCTAGCGGGTCCCCATCTACGCAGTATTTT	CASSIRAASGSPSTQYF
.	TRBJ1-1	.	TRBV18	TGTGCCAGCTCACCCCAGGCCAGGGGTGTGAACACTGAAGCTTTCTTT	CASSPQARGVNTEAFF
.	TRBJ2-2	.	TRBV7-2	TGTGCCAGCAGCTTAGGAGGGACCGGGGAGCTGTTTTTT	CASSLGGTGELFF
TRBD1	TRBJ1-2	.	TRBV25-1	TGTGCCAGCAGCCTCGAGAGGGCAGGGGGGAACTATGGCTACACCTTC	CASSLERAGGNYGYTF
.	TRBJ2-2	.	TRBV25-1	TGTGCCAGCAGTCCCCGGGAGTACACCGGGGAGCTGTTTTTT	CASSPREYTGELFF
TRBD2	TRBJ2-2	.	TRBV5-1	TGCGCCAGCAGCCCACTAGCGGGAGCGAGAGGGGAGCTGTTTTTT	CASSPLAGARGELFF
.	TRBJ1-2	.	TRBV7-9	TGTGCCAGCAGCTTAGTTACGGTGGACACCTTC	CASSLVTVDTF
TRBD2	TRBJ2-5	few	TRBV28	TGTGCTGCAAGGACTAGCGGGATTGAGACCCAGTACTTC	CAARTSGIETQYF
.	TRBJ2-1	.	TRBV7-9	TGTGCCAGCACAGGCGCCTACAATGAGCAGTTCTTC	CASTGAYNEQFF
TRBD1	TRBJ2-7	.	TRBV2	TGTGCCAGCAGACAGGGGCCCTCCTACGAGCAGTACTTC	CASRQGPSYEQYF
TRBD2	TRBJ2-1	once	TRBV9	TGTGCCAGCAGCGTAGAGGGGGGGACTAGCGGGAATGAGCAGTTCTTC	CASSVEGGTSGNEQFF
.	TRBJ1-3	few	TRBV18	TGTGCCAGCTCACCACCGGGGGCAAGTGGAAACACCATATATTTT	CASSPPGASGNTIYF
TRBD1	TRBJ1-4	.	TRBV7-9	TGTGCCAGCAGCCCGAGACAGGGTTTGAGAGAAAAACTGTTTTTT	CASSPRQGLREKLFF
.	TRBJ2-6	.	TRBV19	TGTGCCAGTACCCCCGGGACTGGGGCCAACGTCCTGACTTTC	CASTPGTGANVLTF
TRBD1	TRBJ1-2	.	TRBV4-2	TGTGCCAGCAGCCAAGATCCCCCTGGACAGGGCCTTAACTATGGCTACACCTTC	CASSQDPPGQGLNYGYTF
TRBD2	TRBJ2-3	.	TRBV29-1	TGCAGCGCCGAAAATCGAACTAGCGGGAGGGCTGCAGATACGCAGTATTTT	CSAENRTSGRAADTQYF
.	TRBJ1-2	few	TRBV11-2	TGTGCCAGCAGCTTAGGGGTAGGAGGCCTTGGTGGGGATGGCTACACCTTC	CASSLGVGGLGGDGYTF
.	TRBJ1-1	.	TRBV18	TGTGCCAGCGCCGAACAGGGAAGAGGGACCGGGAACACTGAAGCTTTCTTT	CASAEQGRGTGNTEAFF
TRBD2	TRBJ2-2	.	TRBV9	TGTGCCAGCAGCGCAAGGACTAGCGGGAGGCCAGACACCGGGGAGCTGTTTTTT	CASSARTSGRPDTGELFF
TRBD1	TRBJ1-3	few	TRBV4-1	TGCGCCAGCAGCCAAGATAAGTCGGGACAGGGCCCGAAGGGAAACACCATATATTTT	CASSQDKSGQGPKGNTIYF
.	TRBJ2-1	.	TRBV4-3	TGCGCCAGCAGTCCAAGCCGTAATGAGCAGTTCTTC	CASSPSRNEQFF
TRBD1	TRBJ1-2	.	TRBV7-9	TGTGCCAGCAGCTTGGGACAGGGCGGAGGCTACACCTTC	CASSLGQGGGYTF
.	TRBJ2-5	.	TRBV5-8	TGTGCCAGCAGCTTGCTGGATAACGGGGGTCAAGAGACCCAGTACTTC	CASSLLDNGGQETQYF
.	TRBJ1-1	.	TRBV5-3	TGTGCCAGAAGGCCGGGGGCTGAAGCTTTCTTT	CARRPGAEAFF
TRBD1	TRBJ2-4	.	TRBV2	TGTGCCAGCAGCACCGGGACAGCTATCATTCAGTACTTC	CASSTGTAIIQYF
.	TRBJ2-7	once	TRBV19	TGTGCCAGTAGCACGGTCCTATTCTACGAGCAGTACTTC	CASSTVLFYEQYF
TRBD2	TRBJ2-7	.	TRBV5-6	TGTGCCAGCAGCTTGAAACTAGCGGGGGCCTACGAGCAGTACTTC	CASSLKLAGAYEQYF
TRBD2	TRBJ2-5	.	TRBV6-5	TGTGCCAGCAAACCTAGCGGGAGAAAGACCCAGTACTTC	CASKPSGRKTQYF
TRBD2	TRBJ2-3	.	TRBV4-1	TGCGCCAGCAGCCAAGACGGGGCTAGCGGGAGTAGGGCAGATACGCAGTATTTT	CASSQDGASGSRADTQYF
TRBD1	TRBJ2-2	once	TRBV7-6	TGTGCCAGCAGAAAATTACAGGGGCCGAACACCGGGGAGCTGTTTTTT	CASRKLQGPNTGELFF
TRBD2	TRBJ2-1	.	TRBV7-9	TGTGCCAGCAGCTTACTCGGGACTAGCGGGGGATACAATGAGCAGTTCTTC	CASSLLGTSGGYNEQFF
TRBD1	TRBJ1-5	.	TRBV27	TGTGCCAGCAGTGAGGACAGGGGAGGCAATCAGCCCCAGCATTTT	CASSEDRGGNQPQHF
.	TRBJ2-2	.	TRBV5-1	TGCGCCAGCAGCTCACGACAGGGAGGAACCGGGGAGCTGTTTTTT	CASSSRQGGTGELFF
TRBD1	TRBJ1-2	.	TRBV4-2	TGTGCCAGCAGCCAAGCTCGCGGACAGGGCTATGGCTACACCTTC	CASSQARGQGYGYTF
.	TRBJ2-5	.	TRBV7-3	TGTGCCAGCAGCCAAAGGGACAACATAATGTACTTC	CASSQRDNIMYF
TRBD1	TRBJ2-1	.	TRBV18	TGTGCCAGCTCACCCCGCAGTGGACAGGGGGGATACAATGAGCAGTTCTTC	CASSPRSGQGGYNEQFF
TRBD1	TRBJ2-1	.	TRBV5-4	TGTGCCAGCAGCATCGACAGGGGGGTGTACAATGAGCAGTTCTTC	CASSIDRGVYNEQFF
.	TRBJ1-6	.	TRBV14	TGTGCCAGCAGCCCTATCAGGGATTTGCCCTCGGCCCTCCACTTT	CASSPIRDLPSALHF
.	TRBJ2-3	.	TRBV4-2	TGTGCCAGCAGCCAAATCTCGGGCGGGTTGGCAGATACGCAGTATTTT	CASSQISGGLADTQYF
TRBD1	TRBJ1-2	.	TRBV5-1	TGCGCCAGCAGCCAGGGGACAGCCACTAACTATGGCTACACCTTC	CASSQGTATNYGYTF
.	TRBJ1-4	.	TRBV4-1	TGCGCCAGCAGCCAAGATCAAAGGGCAGGGGAAAAACTGTTTTTT	CASSQDQRAGEKLFF
.	TRBJ2-7	.	TRBV19	TGTGCCAGTAGTATAGTGCCCGCAGCGGATATCTACGAGCAGTACTTC	CASSIVPAADIYEQYF
TRBD1	TRBJ1-1	.	TRBV19	TGTGCCAGTAGTATTAGTTCCCGACAGGGGGGCACTGAAGCTTTCTTT	CASSISSRQGGTEAFF
TRBD1	TRBJ2-7	.	TRBV30	TGTGCCTGGAGTCCGAAAACAGGGGTAGTAAACGAGCAGTACTTC	CAWSPKTGVVNEQYF
.	TRBJ2-2	once	TRBV18	TGTGCCAGCCTGGGGGCCGGGACGAACACCGGGGAGCTGTTTTTT	CASLGAGTNTGELFF
.	TRBJ2-7	.	TRBV5-1	TGCGCCAGCGGATACTACAGGGAATCCTTC	CASGYYRESF
.	TRBJ2-7	.	TRBV29-1	TGCAGCGTGTCACAGACGTCCTTCTACGAGCAGTACTTC	CSVSQTSFYEQYF
.	TRBJ1-6	.	TRBV6-6	TGTGCCAGCAGAAGTACGTTGAGCTCCTATAATTCCCCCCTCCACTTT	CASRSTLSSYNSPLHF
TRBD2	TRBJ2-1	.	TRBV9	TGTGCCAGCAGCCTACTAGCGGCCTCCTACAATGAGCAGTTCTTC	CASSLLAASYNEQFF